This TCR beta chain was captured by sequencing in a study of T cell repertoires in cytomegalovirus infection. Points from the study as a whole: What dominated the ex vivo response were HLA-C-restricted CMV-specific TCR beta clonotypes. Adding up the frequency of public TCR beta families identified people who carried CMV plus the relevant HLA.

In the case of this clonotype: Its specificity is not known.

A single record per CDR3 protein comes from TCRdb applying MiXCR to the reads. The sample holds approximately 470,000 distinct CDR3 sequences, about 42% seen once. The CDR3 has 17 amino acids. In germline, CDR1 is MNHEY, CDR2 SVGAGI. Trimming pared 5 bases from V and 0 bases from J, leaving 14 bases between. This chain joins TRBV6-5 and TRBJ1-6; no firm D call. The sequencing used cultured PBMCs, collected from culture after CMV antigen stimulation. This TCR came from a human donor in good health (CMV status not recorded). Some clones in this sample may be carry-over from other donors' samples. The CDR3, as DNA: TGTGCCAGCAGTCCCCCGGGCCCGAGCTCCTATAATTCACCCCTCCACTTT. This sequence encodes CASSPPGPSSYNSPLHF.